This T cell receptor beta chain is from a study of blood T cell repertoires in COVID-19. Overall study: PBMCs, B-cell-depleted T cells, or T cells were the source of the cDNA or gDNA that made up the material.

CDR1 and CDR2 from the germline V gene are LNHDA and SQIVND (reference sequence). With 7 bases clipped from V and 4 bases from J, the junction kept 4 bases outside the gene matches. This CDR3 is built from 13 residues. This clone showed up just once. Methods used by the authors: Counts of nucleated cells, estimated from reference gene primer amplification, were obtained. The table came from immunoSEQ multiplex PCR; TCRdb's copy has only in-frame clones and leaves some out. V, J and clone size reflect that table, while D and trimming were determined from the DNA. The top ten clones hold over 9% of a sample with 250,000 to 300,000 clones, around nine tenths of them seen once.

This TCR came from a woman aged 25-40 years with COVID-19, enrolled during active disease. Sequencing was performed on peripheral blood. The rearrangement joins TRBV19 to TRBJ1-1, with TRBD1 matching over 9 bases. The CDR3 protein is CASTKDRGTEAFF. The CDR3 bases are TGTGCCAGTACCAAGGACAGGGGCACTGAAGCTTTCTTT.